These 16 T cell receptor beta chains share one sample of origin, sequenced in a study of CD8 T cells in ankylosing spondylitis. Findings of the study overall: Blood from ankylosing spondylitis patients appeared to carry a characteristic roughly 8-variant TCR beta motif.

Their antigens remain unidentified. Each CDR3 protein is one row after TCRdb ran MiXCR on the 5' RACE reads. In the table there are 700,000 or so distinct CDR3 sequences, roughly 19% of which are singletons. Sequencing was carried out using blood, either unsorted or a sorted T cell fraction (not recorded which). The receptors originated from a male donor with ankylosing spondylitis.

This rearrangement joins TRBV7-6 to TRBJ1-1; 8 nucleotides match TRBD1. The V gene end was trimmed by 5 bases and the J gene end by 4 bases; junction bases not matched to a gene: 9. This CDR3 spans 15 amino acids. Germline CDR1 reads SGHVS; CDR2 reads FNYEAQ. The CDR3 DNA is TGTGCCAGCAGCAATATCGGACAGGGCAGCACTGAAGCTTTCTTT. Translated, it gives CASSNIGQGSTEAFF. Full variable domain (remainder filled in from reference TRBV7-6 and TRBJ1-1): GAGVSQSPRYKVTKRGQDVALRCDPISGHVSLYWYRQALGQGPEFLTYFNYEAQQDKSGLPNDRFSAERPEGSISTLTIQRTEQRDSAMYRCASSNIGQGSTEAFFGQGTRLTVV.

The table lists this clonotype with a count of one. This rearrangement joins TRBV20-1 to TRBJ1-5; perhaps TRBD1 as D (6 bases). This CDR3 comprises 12 residues. Germline V gives CDR1 DFQATT, CDR2 SNEGSKA (reference sequence). V was trimmed by 2 bases and J by 7 bases, leaving 9 bases between them. The chain's CDR3 is CSARRGGQPQHF. CDR3 nucleotides: TGCAGTGCTAGAAGGGGGGGCCAGCCCCAGCATTTT.

In this sample, this clonotype turned up once. The chain employs TRBV19 and TRBJ1-5, with D unclear. The germline gives CDR1 LNHDA, CDR2 SQIVND (reference sequence). The CDR3 spans 15 residues. V lost 7 bases, J lost 0 bases, and 13 bases lay in between. As DNA, the CDR3 is TGTGCCAGTAAGATCGGCAGAGATAGCAATCAGCCCCAGCATTTT. Translation: CASKIGRDSNQPQHF.

This clonotype turned up a few times. This CDR3 is CSVAGTGMRGANVLTF. The CDR3 DNA reads TGCAGCGTTGCCGGGACAGGGATGAGGGGGGCCAACGTCCTGACTTTC. V usage is TRBV29-1 and J usage is TRBJ2-6; 9 nucleotides line up with TRBD1. The CDR3 loop spans 16 amino acids. CDR1 SQVTM and CDR2 ANQGSEA come from the germline V gene. Trimming cost V 4 bases and J 4 bases; bases outside gene matches: 8.

J is TRBJ1-5 and V is TRBV6-2 or TRBV6-3, with D perhaps TRBD1 (6 bases). Germline V gene sequence: CDR1 MNHEY, CDR2 SVGEGT. Trimming took off 5 bases at V and 2 bases at J, with 16 bases between the two ends. The CDR3 covers 16 residues. CDR3 DNA: TGTGCCAGCAGTCCTCAGGGGCCGGCGGGCAATCAGCCCCAGCATTTT. Its translation: CASSPQGPAGNQPQHF.

This clonotype has a handful of counts. CDR3 in amino acids: CASSAGGARETQYF. CDR3 DNA: TGTGCCAGCAGCGCAGGGGGCGCGCGGGAGACCCAGTACTTC. The chain combines TRBV9 with TRBJ2-5, with 8 nucleotides matching TRBD1. V lost 3 bases and J lost 5; bases outside the gene matches: 6. The CDR3 extends over 14 amino acids. Germline values: CDR1 SGDLS, CDR2 YYNGEE. The entire variable domain, with the rest obtained from reference TRBV9 and TRBJ2-5, is as follows: DSGVTQTPKHLITATGQRVTLRCSPRSGDLSVYWYQQSLDQGLQFLIQYYNGEERAKGNILERFSAQQFPDLHSELNLSSLELGDSALYFCASSAGGARETQYFGPGTRLLVL.

The chain is built from TRBV12-3 or TRBV12-4 and TRBJ2-1; TRBD2 is a possible D gene (5 bases). This CDR3 has 14 residues. Trimming took 6 bases from V and 2 from J, leaving 11 bases between them. The CDR3 bases are TGTGCCAGCAGACCCATTAGCGCCTACAATGAGCAGTTCTTC. Its translation is CASRPISAYNEQFF.

This clonotype was counted only a few times. The CDR3 spells CASSYSRGWSSYNEQFF. Here the CDR3 DNA reads TGTGCCAGCAGTTACTCGAGAGGGTGGAGCTCCTACAATGAGCAGTTCTTC. This chain joins TRBV6-5 and TRBJ2-1, with a tentative D call TRBD2 (5 bases). This CDR3 comprises 17 residues. Germline CDR1 is MNHEY and CDR2 is SVGAGI. V was pared by 0 bases and J by 0 bases, with 12 bases between.

The genes are TRBV11-2 and TRBJ1-6; a weak D match, TRBD1 (5 bases). This CDR3 comprises 15 residues. With 4 bases removed from V and 9 bases from J, the gap between germline ends came to 16 bases. Germline loops: CDR1 SGHAT, CDR2 FQNNGV. The CDR3 sequence: CASSSIGDGRSPLHF. In nucleotides, the CDR3 is TGTGCCAGCAGCTCAATCGGGGACGGTCGTTCACCCCTCCACTTT.

The rearrangement links TRBV4-1 to TRBJ2-2; D not resolved. The CDR3 loop spans 13 amino acids. Germline CDR1 reads MGHRA; CDR2 reads YSYEKL. V was pared by 5 bases and J by 3 bases, with 7 bases between. The CDR3 nucleotides are TGCGCCAGCAGCAAACCATACACCGGGGAGCTGTTTTTT. As protein: CASSKPYTGELFF.

This clonotype occurred a few times. The chain recombines TRBV5-1 with TRBJ1-2; TRBD1 matches at 9 bases. Trimming removed 0 bases from V and 2 bases from J; junction bases left unmatched: 2. This CDR3 contains 15 residues. Germline CDR1 reads SGHRS; CDR2 reads YFSETQ. CDR3 sequence reads: CASSLEGQGNYGYTF. The CDR3 DNA is TGCGCCAGCAGCTTGGAAGGACAGGGGAACTATGGCTACACCTTC.

The CDR3 spells CSAQGRAGAPTDTQYF. The DNA for the CDR3 is TGCAGTGCCCAGGGTCGAGCGGGGGCCCCCACAGATACGCAGTATTTT. The rearrangement links TRBV20-1 to TRBJ2-3; TRBD2 aligns across 8 bases. Losses at the gene ends were 6 bases for V and 2 bases for J; bases not matched to a gene: 13. Germline CDR1 and CDR2: DFQATT and SNEGSKA (reference sequence). CDR3 length: 16 residues.

This clonotype was observed a few times. The CDR3 region is CASSTGGLNTEAFF. The CDR3, as DNA: TGTGCCAGCAGTACTGGGGGACTGAACACTGAAGCTTTCTTT. The genes are TRBV6-5 and TRBJ1-1; a possible D gene is TRBD1 (5 bases). The CDR3 covers 14 residues. Per germline, CDR1 MNHEY and CDR2 SVGAGI. The V end lost 5 bases, the J end lost 0 bases, and 10 bases lay between the germline ends.

CDR3 sequence (DNA): TGTGCCAGCAGTCAATTATACCCGGGACAGGGGGTTTACTACGAGCAGTACTTC. Its translation: CASSQLYPGQGVYYEQYF. The chain links TRBV6-2 or TRBV6-3 to TRBJ2-7; 11 bases align to TRBD1. This CDR3 comprises 18 residues. CDR1 and CDR2 from the germline V gene are MNHEY and SVGEGT. Unmatched junction bases numbered 15, after V lost 5 bases and J lost 3 bases.

This clonotype has more than one count but fewer than ten. CDR3 residues: CASSQDPTGTGELFF. The CDR3 DNA reads TGCGCCAGCAGCCAAGATCCTACAGGCACCGGGGAGCTGTTTTTT. This chain connects TRBV4-3 to TRBJ2-2; TRBD1 might be the D (5 bases). The CDR3 runs 15 residues. The V end lost 0 bases, the J end lost 4 bases, and 9 bases lay between the germline ends. Germline V lookup: CDR1 LGHNA, CDR2 YSLEER.

This clonotype appeared a few times. V is TRBV20-1 and J is TRBJ1-1, with a possible D match to TRBD1 (5 bases). Germline loops: CDR1 DFQATT, CDR2 SNEGSKA (reference sequence). Between the trimmed V and J ends, which lost 2 bases and 2 bases, there was a span of 12 bases. The length of the CDR3 is 14 residues. The CDR3 loop is CSARPPGANTEAFF. The CDR3 DNA is TGCAGTGCTAGACCCCCCGGGGCTAACACTGAAGCTTTCTTT.